The T cell receptor beta chain described here comes from a study of cytomegalovirus exposure and HLA in healthy donors. As for this clone: No antigen is known for it.

Study-level points and caveats: TCR beta V segments were, for the most part, productive about 87% or about 30% of the time in an earlier analysis. It was likely that a cluster of highly shared sequence variants was a sequencing artifact. Researchers reported in a later analysis that common viral pathogens appeared linked to several top clusters. Later analysis placed DRB1 highest and HLA-C lowest in TCR association rates, which differed by HLA locus.

The PCR employed 60 Vbeta primers together with 13 Jbeta primers. Clones were read by immunoSEQ multiplex PCR, and TCRdb kept only the in-frame ones, dropping some. This table holds under 130,000 clones, roughly two thirds found once. V was pared by 0 bases and J by 3 bases, with 7 bases between. The CDR3 spans 14 residues. Germline CDR1 is SGDLS and CDR2 is YYNGEE. The clonotype originates from a man aged 25-40 years in good health and CMV-seronegative. V gene TRBV9 combines with J gene TRBJ1-5; D is possibly TRBD1 (5 bases). The sequenced sample consisted of PBMCs. The CDR3 bases are TGTGCCAGCAGCGTAGGACAGTTCAATCAGCCCCAGCATTTT. Encoded protein: CASSVGQFNQPQHF.